A selection of T cell receptor beta chains follows, all from one sample in a study of cytomegalovirus exposure and HLA in healthy donors. Clones were read by immunoSEQ multiplex PCR, and TCRdb kept only the in-frame ones, dropping some. The sample has approximately 270,000 clones, roughly 80% seen once; the top ten hold roughly 0.31%. The sequencing input was PBMCs. Every receptor here comes from a girl under 10 years old in good health and CMV-seronegative. CDR3s include the opening cysteine and the closing phenylalanine or tryptophan. The order of the fields is CDR3 length, J gene, V gene, CDR3 protein.

12 TRBJ1-1 TRBV13 CASSLGDRWAFF
14 TRBJ2-7 TRBV4-1 CASSQDGQGTKQYF
15 TRBJ2-2 TRBV9 CASSVGDSYTGELFF
13 TRBJ1-1 TRBV28 CASSLGQEGEAFF
14 TRBJ1-1 TRBV7-8 CASSRAEGYTEAFF
17 TRBJ2-5 TRBV7-8 CASSLGRPRPLLETQYF
14 TRBJ2-1 TRBV12-5 CASGQQGLYNEQFF
13 TRBJ2-1 TRBV5-1 CASSLGGLYEQFF
14 TRBJ2-7 TRBV5-6 CASSGTGQSYEQYF
17 TRBJ2-2 TRBV10-3 CAISESTVALEAGELFF
14 TRBJ2-5 TRBV6-5 CASSQGQGGETQYF
10 TRBJ2-7 TRBV2 CASAGYEQYF
16 TRBJ2-5 TRBV7-7 CASSRGLAGAKETQYF
15 TRBJ1-3 TRBV7-6 CASSLHASSGNTIYF
15 TRBJ1-2 TRBV27 CASSLSRTANYGYTF
17 TRBJ1-5 TRBV4-1 CASSQERDQGQNQPQHF
15 TRBJ1-1 TRBV30 CAWSTGQGIITEAFF
17 TRBJ2-3 TRBV5-1 CASSLTTSGRRADTQYF
18 TRBJ2-7 TRBV4-1 CASSQEFGLGTGPYEQYF
16 TRBJ2-3 TRBV6-5 CASSSSYGRAADTQYF
18 TRBJ2-1 TRBV4-1 CASSQVLAGVSSYNEQFF
17 TRBJ2-1 TRBV15 CATSRDRSGETFNEQFF